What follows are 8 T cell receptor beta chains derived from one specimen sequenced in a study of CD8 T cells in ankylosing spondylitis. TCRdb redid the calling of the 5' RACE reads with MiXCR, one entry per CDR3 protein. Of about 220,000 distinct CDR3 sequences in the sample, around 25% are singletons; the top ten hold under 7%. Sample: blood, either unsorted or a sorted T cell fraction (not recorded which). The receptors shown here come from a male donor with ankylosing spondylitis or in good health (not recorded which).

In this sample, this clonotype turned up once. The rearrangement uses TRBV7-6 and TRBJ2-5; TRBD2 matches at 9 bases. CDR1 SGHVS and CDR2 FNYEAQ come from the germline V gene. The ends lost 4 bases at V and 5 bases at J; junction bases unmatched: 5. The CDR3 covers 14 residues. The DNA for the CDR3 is TGTGCCAGCAGCTCTAGCGGGATGGTCGAGACCCAGTACTTC. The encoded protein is CASSSSGMVETQYF.

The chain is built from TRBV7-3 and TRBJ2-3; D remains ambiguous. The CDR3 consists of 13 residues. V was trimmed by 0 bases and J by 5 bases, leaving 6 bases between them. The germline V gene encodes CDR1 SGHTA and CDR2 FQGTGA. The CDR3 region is CASSLTPLDTQYF. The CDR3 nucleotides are TGTGCCAGCAGCTTAACGCCATTAGATACGCAGTATTTT. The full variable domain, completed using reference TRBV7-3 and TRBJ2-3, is GAGVSQTPSNKVTEKGKYVELRCDPISGHTALYWYRQSLGQGPEFLIYFQGTGAADDSGLPNDRFFAVRPEGSVSTLKIQRTERGDSAVYLCASSLTPLDTQYFGPGTRLTVL.

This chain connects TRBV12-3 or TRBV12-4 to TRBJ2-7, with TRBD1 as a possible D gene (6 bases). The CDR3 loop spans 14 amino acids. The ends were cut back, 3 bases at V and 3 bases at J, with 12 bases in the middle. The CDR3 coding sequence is TGTGCCAGCAGTTTGGGGACACCTAGCTACGAGCAGTACTTC. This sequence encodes CASSLGTPSYEQYF.

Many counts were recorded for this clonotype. The CDR3 bases are TGCGCCAGCAGCCCGAACCGACAGGTGGAAGCTTTCTTT. It encodes CASSPNRQVEAFF. J is TRBJ1-1 and V is TRBV4-1; tentatively, D is TRBD1 (6 bases). CDR1 and CDR2 (germline): MGHRA, YSYEKL. V lost 4 bases and J 8 bases, leaving 14 bases between the germline ends. The CDR3 is 13 amino acids.

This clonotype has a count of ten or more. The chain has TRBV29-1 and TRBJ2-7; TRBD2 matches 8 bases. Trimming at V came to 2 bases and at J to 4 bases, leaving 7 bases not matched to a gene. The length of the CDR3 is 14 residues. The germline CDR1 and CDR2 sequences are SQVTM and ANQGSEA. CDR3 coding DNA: TGCAGCGTTGAACCGACTAGCGCTACTTACGAGCAGTACTTC. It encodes CSVEPTSATYEQYF.

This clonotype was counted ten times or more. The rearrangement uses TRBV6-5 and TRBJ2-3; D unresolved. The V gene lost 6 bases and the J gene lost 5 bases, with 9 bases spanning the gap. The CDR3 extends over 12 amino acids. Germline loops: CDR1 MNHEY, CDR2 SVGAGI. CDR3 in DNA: TGTGCCAGCAGCTCTCGTGGAGATACGCAGTATTTT. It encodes CASSSRGDTQYF.

DNA for the CDR3: TGTGCCAGCAGTTTCTCACTGGACAGGATCGGTAGGGATGAGCAGTTCTTC. This codes for CASSFSLDRIGRDEQFF. The rearrangement uses TRBV12-3 or TRBV12-4 and TRBJ2-1; 7 nucleotides match TRBD1. Unmatched junction bases numbered 16, after V lost 3 bases and J lost 8 bases. The CDR3 is made up of 17 amino acids.

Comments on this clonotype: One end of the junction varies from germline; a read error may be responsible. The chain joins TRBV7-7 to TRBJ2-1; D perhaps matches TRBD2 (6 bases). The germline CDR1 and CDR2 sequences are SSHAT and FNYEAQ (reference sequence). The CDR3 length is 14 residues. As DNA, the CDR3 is TGTGCTAGCAGCTTAGGCGGGGACTACAATGAGCAGTTCTTC. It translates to CASSLGGDYNEQFF. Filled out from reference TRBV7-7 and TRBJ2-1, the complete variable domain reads GAGVSQSPRYKVTKRGQDVTLRCDPISSHATLYWYQQALGQGPEFLTYFNYEAQPDKSGLPSDRFSAERPEGSISTLTIQRTEQRDSAMYRCASSLGGDYNEQFFGPGTRLTVL.